This TCR beta chain was captured by sequencing in a study of regulatory T cells in long-lasting Graves disease. This clonotype was recorded at least ten times. The sample's time point: newly diagnosed GD, antithyroid drugs for less than 3 months. The TCR library used RNA extracted from PBMCs. The germline CDR1 and CDR2 sequences are DFQATT and SNEGSKA (reference sequence). J was trimmed by 0 bases and V by 0 bases; bases with no gene match: 4. The CDR3 runs 15 residues. Sequencing libraries for TCR beta were prepared with iRepertoire HTBI primers and Arm-PCR of CDR3 regions. TCRdb re-derived calls from the multiplex PCR reads in MiXCR, one entry per CDR3 protein. The sample carries around 480,000 distinct CDR3 sequences, around 16% recorded once. The same sample was also studied in work on T cells in Graves' hyperthyroidism and ophthalmopathy.

The material was peripheral blood mononuclear cells (PBMCs), obtained at new diagnosis, from a patient treated with antithyroid drugs. The clonotype was recovered from a woman aged 35 to 60 with Graves disease. The J gene is TRBJ2-7, the V gene TRBV20-1, with 8 bases fitting TRBD1. The CDR3: CSARDWTGSSYEQYF. CDR3 DNA: TGCAGTGCTAGAGATTGGACAGGGAGCTCCTACGAGCAGTACTTC.